This T cell receptor beta chain was identified during a study of shared clonotypes between healthy human individuals. V dropped 4 bases and J dropped 3 bases, with 10 bases sitting between them. The CDR3 is made up of 14 amino acids. CDR1 and CDR2 from the germline V gene are MNHEY and SVGAGI. Clones were read by immunoSEQ multiplex PCR, and TCRdb kept only the in-frame ones, dropping some. The table lists some 2,000,000 clones, nearly 97% of them singletons. Sequenced: naive CD4+ T cells sorted from blood. Subset given: CD45RA+ positively selected. The receptor comes from a man between 18 and 35 years old in good health. The chain has TRBV6-5 and TRBJ2-1; a possible D gene is TRBD1 (5 bases). The CDR3 region is CASSSVTDYNEQFF. The CDR3 region has the DNA TGTGCCAGCAGTTCCGTGACAGACTACAATGAGCAGTTCTTC.